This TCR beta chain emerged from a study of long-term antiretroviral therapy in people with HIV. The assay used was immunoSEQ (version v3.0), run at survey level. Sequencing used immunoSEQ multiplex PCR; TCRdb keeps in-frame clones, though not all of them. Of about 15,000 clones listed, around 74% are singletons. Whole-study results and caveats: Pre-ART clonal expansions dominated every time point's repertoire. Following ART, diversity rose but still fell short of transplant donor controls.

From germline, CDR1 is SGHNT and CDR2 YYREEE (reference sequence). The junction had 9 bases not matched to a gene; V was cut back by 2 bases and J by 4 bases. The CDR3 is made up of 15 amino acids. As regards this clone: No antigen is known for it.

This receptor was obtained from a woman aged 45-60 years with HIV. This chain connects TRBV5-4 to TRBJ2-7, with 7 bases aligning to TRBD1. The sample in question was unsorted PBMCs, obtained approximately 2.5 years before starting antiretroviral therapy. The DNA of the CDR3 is TGTGCCAGCAGCTTCTTTCCGGGACAGAGTTACGAGCAGTACTTC. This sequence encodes CASSFFPGQSYEQYF.